These 21 T cell receptor beta chains were all obtained from the same sample, sequenced in a study of T cells after posttransplantation cyclophosphamide. Busulfan-fludarabine conditioning, marrow transplant, and cyclophosphamide on days +3 and +4 were administered. Only in-frame clones appear in the TCRdb table, and some are missing; sequencing was by immunoSEQ multiplex PCR. There are some 7,500 clones in the sample, none observed a single time. The sequencing used PBMCs, collected after allogeneic stem cell transplant with posttransplant cyclophosphamide. Receptors originate from a male patient under 35 who received an allogeneic stem cell transplant from an unrelated donor, was CMV-positive, and had acute and chronic GVHD. The T cells may partly be graft donor cells.

The chain is built from TRBV30 and TRBJ1-2, with a weak D call TRBD1 (5 bases). Germline V lookup: CDR1 GTSNPN, CDR2 SVGIG (reference sequence). V lost 2 bases and J lost 1, with 14 bases in between. The CDR3 has 15 residues. The CDR3 region has the DNA TGTGCCTGGAGTCCGGGGGAGGGGCATAACTATGGCTACACCTTC. Its translation is CAWSPGEGHNYGYTF.

This clone has at least ten counts. The CDR3 reads CAISVLRSYNEQFF. CDR3 DNA sequence: TGTGCCATCAGTGTACTCCGCTCCTACAATGAGCAGTTCTTC. This rearrangement joins TRBV10-3 to TRBJ2-1; D not certain. Germline V gene lookup returns CDR1 ENHRY and CDR2 SYGVKD. Trimming took off 4 bases at V and 0 bases at J, with 7 bases between the two ends. The CDR3 runs 14 residues.

In its sample, this clone was seen many times. V usage is TRBV25-1 and J usage is TRBJ1-6; maybe TRBD1 (6 bases). CDR3 size: 16 residues. CDR1 and CDR2 from the germline V gene are MGHDK and SYGVNS. Deletions cut 3 bases from V and 6 bases from J, with 15 bases between. The CDR3, as DNA: TGTGCCAGCAGTGATGGGGGGGCCGGTGGTAATTCACCCCTCCACTTT. Protein sequence: CASSDGGAGGNSPLHF.

In its sample, this clone was seen many times. The rearrangement links TRBV15 to TRBJ2-3; 8 bases are a match to TRBD2. Germline-derived CDR1 and CDR2 are LNHNV and YYDKDF (reference sequence). The V and J ends lost 8 bases and 1 base, in that order; junction bases with no gene match: 5. The CDR3 extends over 14 amino acids. DNA for the CDR3: TGTGCCACCGGGCGGGGGGTGGGCACAGATACGCAGTATTTT. It codes for CATGRGVGTDTQYF.

This clone was recorded many times. V is TRBV28 and J is TRBJ2-3; 15 bases align to TRBD2. This CDR3 spans 17 amino acids. V shed 5 bases and J 4 bases; nucleotides not matched to a gene: 7. The germline gives CDR1 MDHEN, CDR2 SYDVKM. The CDR3 is CASSPRTSGGGADTQYF. The CDR3 nucleotides read TGTGCCAGCAGTCCCAGGACTAGCGGGGGGGGAGCAGATACGCAGTATTTT.

This clone was observed many times. The rearrangement uses TRBV27 and TRBJ1-1; 9 nucleotides align to TRBD1. The germline V gene encodes CDR1 MNHEY and CDR2 SMNVEV (reference sequence). Trimming removed 5 bases from V and 0 bases from J; junction bases left unmatched: 10. The CDR3 runs to 17 residues. CDR3 amino acids: CASSPRGTGTMNTEAFF. CDR3 DNA sequence: TGTGCCAGCAGTCCTCGGGGGACAGGGACCATGAACACTGAAGCTTTCTTT.

This clone was detected ten times or more. The V call is TRBV27, the J call TRBJ2-7; D is possibly TRBD1 (5 bases). CDR1 and CDR2 (germline): MNHEY, SMNVEV (reference sequence). The CDR3 has 13 amino acids. The ends were cut back, 3 bases at V and 5 bases at J, with 11 bases in the middle. The CDR3 sequence is CASSLTAGHEQYV. The CDR3 DNA follows: TGTGCCAGCAGTTTGACAGCCGGGCACGAGCAGTACGTC.

This clone was picked up a small number of times. V and J are TRBV5-4 and TRBJ2-2; 7 bases agree with TRBD1. J was trimmed by 0 bases and V by 5 bases; bases with no gene match: 4. The germline V gene has CDR1 SGHNT and CDR2 YYREEE (reference sequence). This CDR3 has 15 residues. The CDR3 region is CASRLQGSNTGELFF. As DNA, the CDR3 is TGTGCCAGCAGATTACAGGGGTCGAACACCGGGGAGCTGTTTTTT.

This clone came up many times. The rearrangement links TRBV6-5 to TRBJ1-2, with a possible D match to TRBD1 (5 bases). The CDR3 length is 14 residues. Trimming left V 6 bases short and J 3 bases short, with 14 bases between. CDR1 and CDR2 (germline): MNHEY, SVGAGI. CDR3 DNA sequence: TGTGCCAGCAGAACCTCGGCAGGGCACTATGGCTACACCTTC. This translates into CASRTSAGHYGYTF.

The table lists this clone with many counts. This sequence joins TRBV5-1 and TRBJ2-5; no firm D call. The CDR3 totals 14 residues. V was clipped by 4 bases and J by 0 bases, with 10 bases between them. Germline lookup yields CDR1 SGHRS and CDR2 YFSETQ. The CDR3 region is CASSLGHDQETQYF. The DNA for the CDR3 is TGCGCCAGCAGCCTTGGCCACGACCAAGAGACCCAGTACTTC.

This clone was seen many times. The chain couples TRBV4-1 to TRBJ2-1, with 7 nucleotides matching TRBD2. Germline-derived CDR1 and CDR2 are MGHRA and YSYEKL. V gave up 2 bases and J gave up 0 bases; unmatched junction bases: 7. The CDR3 sequence is 17 residues long. CDR3 region: CASSQRAGSSSYNEQFF. CDR3 DNA sequence: TGCGCCAGCAGCCAACGAGCGGGATCAAGCTCCTACAATGAGCAGTTCTTC.

This clone was observed many times. The chain links TRBV7-9 to TRBJ2-5; the D is unclear. With 1 base removed from V and 2 bases from J, the gap between germline ends came to 14 bases. The CDR3 sequence is 16 residues long. Per germline, CDR1 SEHNR and CDR2 FQNEAQ (reference sequence). The CDR3 loop reads CASSLGRRREQETQYF. The CDR3 DNA reads as TGTGCCAGCAGCTTAGGGCGGCGTCGAGAACAAGAGACCCAGTACTTC.

This clone was found many times. The chain recombines TRBV19 with TRBJ2-5; D remains ambiguous. The CDR3 loop spans 14 amino acids. V lost 5 bases, J lost 0 bases, and 10 bases lay in between. Germline loops: CDR1 LNHDA, CDR2 SQIVND (reference sequence). CDR3 DNA: TGTGCCAGTAGTCTCACCAGGTACCAAGAGACCCAGTACTTC. Translating it yields CASSLTRYQETQYF.

Ten or more counts support this clone. The chain carries TRBV19 and TRBJ2-3; TRBD2 matches at 7 bases. There are 14 residues in the CDR3. Germline assignment: CDR1 LNHDA and CDR2 SQIVND (reference sequence). V lost 5 bases, J lost 2 bases, and 4 bases stayed unmatched. The CDR3 is CASSARGDTDTQYF. The CDR3 region has the DNA TGTGCCAGTAGTGCCCGGGGGGACACAGATACGCAGTATTTT.

There are many counts of this clone. The V and J genes are TRBV19 and TRBJ1-6; D is unresolved. Germline CDR1 reads LNHDA; CDR2 reads SQIVND (reference sequence). The V end was cut by 6 bases, the J end by 14 bases, with 14 bases between. This CDR3 has 12 amino acids. CDR3 nucleotide sequence: TGTGCCAGTAGCCTATCGGGTCGCTCCCTCCACTTT. Residues: CASSLSGRSLHF.

Many counts were recorded for this clone. The rearrangement uses TRBV11-3 and TRBJ2-5; D might be TRBD2 (6 bases). Germline V CDR1 and CDR2: SGHNT, YENEEA. V was cut by 1 base and J by 4 bases, with 13 bases left in between. The CDR3 is 15 amino acids. The CDR3 protein is CASSLGGVEGETQYF. The CDR3 DNA sequence: TGTGCCAGCAGCTTAGGGGGGGTGGAGGGAGAGACCCAGTACTTC.

This clone was counted many times. The rearrangement joins TRBV5-6 to TRBJ2-7; the D gene is possibly TRBD1 (5 bases). CDR1 and CDR2 from the germline V gene are SGHDT and YYEEEE. This CDR3 spans 12 amino acids. V lost 3 bases to trimming and J lost 7 bases, with 11 bases between them. The CDR3: CASSSRKGEQYF. The CDR3 DNA follows: TGTGCCAGCAGCTCTCGAAAGGGGGAGCAGTACTTC.

This clone has ten or more counts. The V call is TRBV6-6, the J call TRBJ2-1, with TRBD1 identical over 7 bases. The V gene's germline CDR1 is MNHNY and CDR2 SVGAGI (reference sequence). The CDR3 is 13 residues long. V lost 4 bases to trimming and J lost 5 bases; unmatched junction nucleotides: 2. CDR3 coding DNA: TGTGCCAGCAGTTGGGGACAGAACAATGAGCAGTTCTTC. It encodes CASSWGQNNEQFF.

This clone was recorded at least ten times. The rearrangement uses TRBV5-1 and TRBJ2-5; D not resolved. Germline CDR1 SGHRS, CDR2 YFSETQ. The CDR3 length is 15 residues. Deletions cut 4 bases from V and 4 bases from J, with 17 bases between. The CDR3 coding sequence is TGCGCCAGCAGCCAAGAGACTCTGGAGTCAGAGACCCAGTACTTC. Translated: CASSQETLESETQYF.

This clone was found a few times. The gene calls are TRBV15 and TRBJ2-2; 12 nucleotides match TRBD2. This CDR3 is built from 17 residues. Losses at the gene ends were 3 bases for V and 4 bases for J; bases not matched to a gene: 6. Germline CDR1 is LNHNV and CDR2 is YYDKDF (reference sequence). CDR3 sequence: CATSRSLAGGRTGELFF. CDR3 DNA sequence: TGTGCCACCAGCAGGTCGCTAGCGGGGGGGCGCACCGGGGAGCTGTTTTTT.

By sample share, this clone is medium-sized. V is TRBV5-6 and J is TRBJ2-3; D is uncertain. V lost 4 bases and J 6 bases, leaving 3 bases between the germline ends. Germline V CDR1 and CDR2: SGHDT, YYEEEE. The CDR3 loop spans 10 amino acids. The CDR3 region is CASSGDTQYF. CDR3 bases: TGTGCCAGCAGCGGCGATACGCAGTATTTT.